These T cell receptor beta chains were read from a single sample in a study of monozygotic twins with inflammatory bowel disease. TCRdb re-called the 5' RACE reads and gives one entry per CDR3 protein, without DNA. The sample features about 440,000 distinct CDR3 sequences, with 2.4% in its top ten. Sequencing was done on a sample of blood. The origin of the receptors is a human donor with ulcerative colitis or Crohn's disease, or a healthy co-twin of an affected twin (not recorded which). Each CDR3 is given with its conserved first and last residue. Fields, in order: V gene, J gene, CDR3 length, CDR3 protein.

TRBV18	TRBJ1-5	13	CASSGDRGQAQHF
TRBV5-1	TRBJ2-1	14	CASSHRDPNNEQFF
TRBV24-1	TRBJ2-3	17	CATSDNLAGGWTDTQYF
TRBV4-2	TRBJ1-2	15	CASSQGTGLGDGYTF
TRBV5-1	TRBJ1-1	14	CASSWGVMNTEAFF
TRBV5-1	TRBJ2-1	15	CASSGAGAPYNEQFF
TRBV12-3/TRBV12-4	TRBJ1-5	14	CASSLARGDQPQHF
TRBV15	TRBJ2-7	15	CATSSREGSLYEQYF
TRBV4-1	TRBJ1-4	15	CASSQPGLGNEKLFF
TRBV5-5	TRBJ1-4	14	CASSARGRGEKLFF
TRBV12-3/TRBV12-4	TRBJ2-7	20	CASSLSLGLAGGGTIYEQYF
TRBV6-5	TRBJ1-3	16	CASSYSNTGVGNTIYF
TRBV12-3/TRBV12-4	TRBJ2-3	11	CASRNADTQYF
TRBV10-3	TRBJ1-2	13	CAISDIRSSGYTF
TRBV7-2	TRBJ1-6	16	CASSSMTDGYNSPLHF
TRBV10-3	TRBJ1-5	15	CAISESTGGYQPQHF
TRBV5-1	TRBJ1-4	13	CASSSELGEKLFF
TRBV29-1	TRBJ1-2	16	CSVEDQGGSSNYGYTF
TRBV20-1	TRBJ1-5	17	CSATSDSSSNSNQPQHF
TRBV2	TRBJ2-5	12	CASRSNQETQYF
TRBV12-3/TRBV12-4	TRBJ2-1	13	CASDIGTGNEQFF
TRBV7-6	TRBJ1-6	14	CASSLAEGPSPLHF
TRBV29-1	TRBJ2-3	13	CSVGWDITDTQYF
TRBV10-3	TRBJ1-1	14	CAIRDRETNTEAFF
TRBV12-3/TRBV12-4	TRBJ2-1	11	CASSGTSGQFF